The 32 T cell receptor beta chains in this list originate from one sample, sequenced in a study of T cells in Graves' hyperthyroidism and ophthalmopathy. The source material, RNA transcripts, was used to amplify TCR beta CDR3 regions. The HTBI primer set drove a first-round RT-PCR of the TCR CDR3. TCRdb re-analysed the multiplex PCR reads in MiXCR, keeping a single row per CDR3 protein. The sample records about 400,000 distinct CDR3 sequences, roughly 15% being singletons. Sequencing used blood. The source is a woman aged 60-75 years with Graves' ophthalmopathy.

The sample holds a few counts of this clonotype. The chain has TRBV28 and TRBJ2-1; unclear D gene. Trimming removed 7 bases at V and 8 bases at J, with 15 bases between. Germline values: CDR1 MDHEN, CDR2 SYDVKM. This CDR3 is 13 amino acids long. CDR3 bases: TGTGCCAGCACTCGGCCTCCGGTGCATGAGCAGTTCTTC. It translates to CASTRPPVHEQFF.

This sequence joins TRBV20-1 and TRBJ2-7; possible D gene TRBD1, 6 bases. V dropped 1 base and J dropped 6 bases, with 13 bases sitting between them. This CDR3 comprises 13 residues. Germline V CDR1 and CDR2: DFQATT, SNEGSKA (reference sequence). In DNA, the CDR3 is TGCAGTGCTAGAGTCAGGCAGGGGCGCGAGCAGTACTTC. Encoded protein: CSARVRQGREQYF.

This clonotype occurred many times. The CDR3 DNA follows: TGTGCCAGCTCACCGGCAGGGGGACTGGACCGGGAGCTGTTTTTT. This sequence encodes CASSPAGGLDRELFF. The V call is TRBV18, the J call TRBJ2-2, with a possible D match to TRBD1 (7 bases). Germline CDR1 reads KGHSH; CDR2 reads LQKENI. This CDR3 comprises 15 residues. The V end lost 3 bases, the J end lost 9 bases, and 17 bases lay between the germline ends.

V is TRBV7-3 and J is TRBJ2-3; D uncertain. This CDR3 has 15 residues. Per germline, CDR1 SGHTA and CDR2 FQGTGA. Trimming cost V 1 base and J 0 bases, with 8 bases left between them. The CDR3 nucleotides are TGTGCCAGCAGCTTAATGGGCGGAAGCACAGATACGCAGTATTTT. Translation: CASSLMGGSTDTQYF.

The chain joins TRBV9 to TRBJ2-2; D remains unclear. Trimming cost V 0 bases and J 2 bases, with 11 bases left between them. There are 16 residues in the CDR3. Germline V gives CDR1 SGDLS, CDR2 YYNGEE. Written as DNA, the CDR3 is TGTGCCAGCAGCGTAGGTGCGGAGCCTAACACCGGGGAGCTGTTTTTT. Protein sequence: CASSVGAEPNTGELFF.

This clonotype came up a few times. The chain links TRBV6-1 to TRBJ2-3; 12 bases agree with TRBD2. The CDR3 has 17 amino acids. The V gene end was trimmed by 3 bases and the J gene end by 4 bases; junction bases not matched to a gene: 8. In germline, CDR1 is MNHNS, CDR2 SASEGT. CDR3 in amino acids: CASSEGFLAGGPDTQYF. The DNA of the CDR3 is TGTGCCAGCAGTGAGGGTTTCCTAGCGGGAGGGCCAGATACGCAGTATTTT.

This clonotype was found a few times. Given a much more abundant clone one base away, this may be a read error. J is TRBJ2-7 and V is TRBV28; TRBD1 aligns across 9 bases. The CDR3 runs 14 residues. Germline lookup yields CDR1 MDHEN and CDR2 SYDVKM. Trimming removed 7 bases from V and 7 bases from J; junction bases left unmatched: 11. The CDR3 DNA follows: TGTGCCAGCACCGTCCCGGGACAGGGTTATGAGCAGTACTTC. This translates into CASTVPGQGYEQYF. Looking up the rest from reference TRBV28 and TRBJ2-7 gives the full variable domain: DVKVTQSSRYLVKRTGEKVFLECVQDMDHENMFWYRQDPGLGLRLIYFSYDVKMKEKGDIPEGYSVSREKKERFSLILESASTNQTSMYLCASTVPGQGYEQYFGPGTRLTVT.

This clonotype was seen at least ten times. The chain joins TRBV7-2 to TRBJ2-1, with D unresolved. CDR3 length: 11 residues. From germline, CDR1 is SGHTA and CDR2 FQGNSA. V was shortened by 0 bases and J by 10 bases, with 4 bases between the two germline ends. This chain's CDR3 is CASSLAEEQFF. The CDR3 region has the DNA TGTGCCAGCAGCTTAGCGGAGGAGCAGTTCTTC.

This chain connects TRBV19 to TRBJ2-2; 14 nucleotides match TRBD2. The length of the CDR3 is 18 residues. CDR1 LNHDA and CDR2 SQIVND come from the germline V gene (reference sequence). The junction had 11 bases not matched to a gene; V was cut back by 5 bases and J by 6 bases. DNA of the CDR3: TGTGCCAGTAGTGAGGGACTAGCGGGAGTATTGCTTGCCGGGGAGCTGTTTTTT. Amino acid sequence: CASSEGLAGVLLAGELFF. The whole variable domain, remainder taken from reference TRBV19 and TRBJ2-2, is DGGITQSPKYLFRKEGQNVTLSCEQNLNHDAMYWYRQDPGQGLRLIYYSQIVNDFQKGDIAEGYSVSREKKESFPLTVTSAQKNPTAFYLCASSEGLAGVLLAGELFFGEGSRLTVL.

The J gene is TRBJ2-1, the V gene TRBV24-1, with 11 bases lining up with TRBD2. CDR3 length: 18 residues. The trim removed 4 bases at V and 0 bases at J, leaving 7 bases unmatched. The V gene's germline CDR1 is KGHDR and CDR2 SFDVKD. This chain's CDR3 is CATSEAGLAGSSYNEQFF. In nucleotides, the CDR3 is TGTGCCACCAGTGAGGCAGGACTAGCGGGTAGCTCCTACAATGAGCAGTTCTTC.

Many counts were recorded for this clonotype. The chain has TRBV12-3 or TRBV12-4 and TRBJ1-1; 9 nucleotides align to TRBD1. Germline trimming cut 2 bases from V and 5 bases from J; bases unmatched to any gene: 9. The CDR3 has 16 amino acids. The CDR3, as DNA: TGTGCCAGCAGTTTAAAATCGGGGACAGGGAGGACTGAAGCTTTCTTT. Amino acids: CASSLKSGTGRTEAFF.

The CDR3 here is CASSEPLAGGPYEQYF. DNA of the CDR3: TGTGCCAGCAGTGAACCCCTAGCGGGAGGGCCGTACGAGCAGTACTTC. The V gene is TRBV6-1, the J gene TRBJ2-7, with 12 bases fitting TRBD2. The CDR3 has 16 amino acids. Unmatched junction bases numbered 6, after V lost 2 bases and J lost 4 bases. CDR1 is MNHNS, CDR2 SASEGT, per germline.

The J gene is TRBJ1-3, the V gene TRBV3-1; D gene ambiguous. Trimming shortened V by 0 bases and J by 3 bases, and 9 bases separated the two germline ends. The germline V gene has CDR1 LGHDT and CDR2 YNNKEL (reference sequence). CDR3 length: 15 amino acids. The CDR3 bases are TGTGCCAGCAGCCAAGAACCCGGGCGTGGAAACACCATATATTTT. It specifies CASSQEPGRGNTIYF.

At least ten counts were recorded for this clonotype. The rearrangement uses TRBV12-3 or TRBV12-4 and TRBJ2-1; TRBD1 might be the D (6 bases). Trimming left V 6 bases short and J 2 bases short, with 11 bases between. The CDR3 has 14 residues. Here the CDR3 reads CASSLYRAYNEQFF. CDR3 DNA: TGTGCCAGCAGCCTATACAGGGCCTACAATGAGCAGTTCTTC.

This clonotype was detected ten times or more. This rearrangement joins TRBV15 to TRBJ2-7, with D perhaps TRBD1 (5 bases). V lost 4 bases and J 2 bases, leaving 18 bases between the germline ends. Per germline, CDR1 LNHNV and CDR2 YYDKDF (reference sequence). This CDR3 contains 16 residues. The CDR3 spells CATSTNSGPGTYEQYF. The CDR3 nucleotides read TGTGCCACCAGCACTAATTCAGGCCCAGGGACCTACGAGCAGTACTTC.

A word on this clonotype: A much bigger clone sits one base away, suggesting this may be a read error. This sequence joins TRBV28 and TRBJ1-5, with unresolved D. CDR1 is MDHEN and CDR2 is SYDVKM in the germline V gene. The CDR3 is 13 residues long. Trimming took off 7 bases at V and 3 bases at J, with 10 bases between the two ends. In DNA form, the CDR3 reads TGTGCCAGCACGACACGGGCCAATCAGCCCCAGCATTTT. Amino acids: CASTTRANQPQHF.

Ten or more counts support this clonotype. The genes are TRBV2 and TRBJ2-3; D gene unclear. The CDR3 runs 13 residues. Trimming left V 4 bases short and J 3 bases short, with 8 bases between. Germline V CDR1 and CDR2: SNHLY, FYNNEI. CDR3 coding DNA: TGTGCCAGCAGTGTCATAGTGACAGATACGCAGTATTTT. This translates into CASSVIVTDTQYF.

This chain links TRBV7-9 with TRBJ1-1; 9 bases match TRBD1. The germline gives CDR1 SEHNR, CDR2 FQNEAQ (reference sequence). The CDR3 extends over 15 amino acids. With V trimmed by 2 bases and J by 4 bases, 5 bases remained unmatched. This CDR3 reads CASSLMTGGTTEAFF. The CDR3 DNA reads TGTGCCAGCAGCTTAATGACAGGGGGGACCACTGAAGCTTTCTTT.

The rearrangement uses TRBV5-1 and TRBJ2-1, with 14 bases fitting TRBD2. The germline V gene encodes CDR1 SGHRS and CDR2 YFSETQ. J was trimmed by 1 base and V by 3 bases; bases with no gene match: 6. This CDR3 spans 18 amino acids. The CDR3 sequence is CASSWGLAGDSSYNEQFF. The DNA of the CDR3 is TGCGCCAGCAGCTGGGGACTAGCGGGAGACTCTTCCTACAATGAGCAGTTCTTC. The full variable domain, completed using reference TRBV5-1 and TRBJ2-1, is KAGVTQTPRYLIKTRGQQVTLSCSPISGHRSVSWYQQTPGQGLQFLFEYFSETQRNKGNFPGRFSGRQFSNSRSEMNVSTLELGDSALYLCASSWGLAGDSSYNEQFFGPGTRLTVL.

This clonotype was counted ten times or more. J is TRBJ2-7 and V is TRBV2, with unresolved D. Germline-derived CDR1 and CDR2 are SNHLY and FYNNEI. The ends were cut back, 1 base at V and 5 bases at J, with 9 bases in the middle. The CDR3 is 13 residues long. The DNA of the CDR3 is TGTGCCAGCAGTGAAGGTATGGCTGACGAGCAGTACTTC. This sequence encodes CASSEGMADEQYF.

This clonotype was seen many times. V and J are TRBV28 and TRBJ2-7; D is unresolved. The V end lost 5 bases, the J end lost 3 bases, and 17 bases lay between the germline ends. Germline V gives CDR1 MDHEN, CDR2 SYDVKM. This CDR3 spans 15 amino acids. CDR3 sequence (DNA): TGTGCCAGCAGTCCCCTAGGTTCGCAGAACTACGAGCAGTACTTC. Translated: CASSPLGSQNYEQYF.

This clonotype was seen repeatedly, ten times or more. V gene TRBV28 combines with J gene TRBJ2-5, with 8 bases matching TRBD1. CDR1 and CDR2 (germline): MDHEN, SYDVKM. The CDR3 consists of 17 residues. Trimming took 5 bases from V and 4 from J; bases not matched to a gene: 15. CDR3 sequence: CASSPLQGDGSRETQYF. The CDR3 region has the DNA TGTGCCAGCAGTCCCCTACAGGGGGATGGTAGCCGAGAGACCCAGTACTTC.

Many counts were recorded for this clonotype. The V call is TRBV7-2, the J call TRBJ1-6; 7 bases are a match to TRBD1. CDR3 length: 13 amino acids. Germline-derived CDR1 and CDR2 are SGHTA and FQGNSA. V gave up 10 bases and J gave up 6 bases; unmatched junction bases: 6. The CDR3 DNA follows: TGTGCCACCTCGGGACAGACTAATTCACCCCTCCACTTT. It codes for CATSGQTNSPLHF.

Many counts were recorded for this clonotype. The V call is TRBV2, the J call TRBJ2-7; 7 bases agree with TRBD1. CDR3 length: 15 residues. CDR1 is SNHLY, CDR2 FYNNEI, per germline. V shed 5 bases and J 7 bases; nucleotides not matched to a gene: 14. The CDR3 is CASSRTGADGAEQYF. Here the CDR3 DNA reads TGTGCCAGCAGTCGCACAGGGGCGGATGGGGCTGAGCAGTACTTC. Variable domain in full (rest from reference TRBV2 and TRBJ2-7): EPEVTQTPSHQVTQMGQEVILRCVPISNHLYFYWYRQILGQKVEFLVSFYNNEISEKSEIFDDQFSVERPDGSNFTLKIRSTKLEDSAMYFCASSRTGADGAEQYFGPGTRLTVT.

This clonotype was seen at least ten times. The chain links TRBV6-1 to TRBJ2-7; 9 bases are shared with TRBD2. CDR1 and CDR2 (germline): MNHNS, SASEGT. The CDR3 covers 14 residues. V shed 5 bases and J 4 bases; nucleotides not matched to a gene: 6. CDR3 nucleotides: TGTGCCAGCAGTTTGACTAGCGGATTATACGAGCAGTACTTC. It is translated as CASSLTSGLYEQYF.

This clonotype was counted at least ten times. CDR3 region: CASSTYRGEQYF. In DNA, the CDR3 is TGTGCCAGTAGTACCTACAGGGGCGAGCAGTACTTC. The chain is built from TRBV19 and TRBJ2-7, with TRBD1 matching 7 bases. This CDR3 region has 12 residues. Germline V gene data show CDR1 as LNHDA and CDR2 as SQIVND (reference sequence). Trimming removed 4 bases from V and 6 bases from J; junction bases left unmatched: 3. The whole variable domain, filled in from reference TRBV19 and TRBJ2-7, reads DGGITQSPKYLFRKEGQNVTLSCEQNLNHDAMYWYRQDPGQGLRLIYYSQIVNDFQKGDIAEGYSVSREKKESFPLTVTSAQKNPTAFYLCASSTYRGEQYFGPGTRLTVT.

This rearrangement joins TRBV5-1 to TRBJ2-5; D call uncertain. Trimming stripped 2 bases from V and 2 bases from J, with 10 bases between. The CDR3 covers 14 residues. CDR1 SGHRS and CDR2 YFSETQ come from the germline V gene. CDR3: CASSFNGRQETQYF. The CDR3 DNA reads as TGCGCCAGCAGCTTTAACGGCAGGCAAGAGACCCAGTACTTC.

This CDR3 is CSARDFLNTYEQYF. In DNA form, the CDR3 reads TGCAGTGCTAGAGATTTCCTGAATACCTACGAGCAGTACTTC. The V call is TRBV20-1, the J call TRBJ2-7; D gene uncertain. The length of the CDR3 is 14 residues. Germline V gene sequence: CDR1 DFQATT, CDR2 SNEGSKA (reference sequence). Trimming removed 0 bases from V and 2 bases from J, with 11 bases in between.

This clonotype was seen at least ten times. The chain employs TRBV3-1 and TRBJ2-7, with 9 bases aligning to TRBD1. This CDR3 is built from 17 residues. The germline CDR1 and CDR2 sequences are LGHDT and YNNKEL (reference sequence). V shed 1 base, J shed 7 bases, and the junction held 14 bases outside the gene matches. The CDR3 loop reads CASSQAPWGTGKSEQYF. CDR3 in DNA: TGTGCCAGCAGCCAAGCCCCATGGGGGACAGGGAAGTCGGAGCAGTACTTC.

This clonotype was counted ten times or more. This chain connects TRBV9 to TRBJ2-1; 11 nucleotides agree with TRBD2. This CDR3 spans 16 amino acids. CDR1 and CDR2 (germline): SGDLS, YYNGEE. The V segment lost 3 bases and the J segment 7 bases; nucleotides outside the gene matches: 9. The CDR3, as DNA: TGTGCCAGCAGCGCGTTTAGCGGGAGGGCCGGAAATGAGCAGTTCTTC. It yields the protein CASSAFSGRAGNEQFF.

Many counts were recorded for this clonotype. This chain connects TRBV20-1 to TRBJ2-1, with 15 bases identical to TRBD2. With V trimmed by 0 bases and J by 9 bases, 6 bases remained unmatched. CDR1 and CDR2 from the germline V gene are DFQATT and SNEGSKA (reference sequence). The CDR3 covers 16 residues. In DNA, the CDR3 is TGCAGTGCTAGAGATGGACTAGCGGGAGGGCCGGCTGAGCAGTTCTTC. Translation: CSARDGLAGGPAEQFF.

This clonotype was picked up a small number of times. The chain combines TRBV7-3 with TRBJ2-1; D remains ambiguous. The CDR3 covers 15 residues. The V gene lost 6 bases and the J gene lost 0 bases, with 12 bases spanning the gap. Germline V lookup: CDR1 SGHTA, CDR2 FQGTGA. CDR3 nucleotides: TGTGCCAGCAGACCGACTCCCAGCTCCTACAATGAGCAGTTCTTC. Its translation: CASRPTPSSYNEQFF. The full variable domain, rest sourced from reference TRBV7-3 and TRBJ2-1, is GAGVSQTPSNKVTEKGKYVELRCDPISGHTALYWYRQSLGQGPEFLIYFQGTGAADDSGLPNDRFFAVRPEGSVSTLKIQRTERGDSAVYLCASRPTPSSYNEQFFGPGTRLTVL.